This T cell receptor beta chain was obtained from a study of blood T cell repertoires in COVID-19. Study overall: T cells, B-cell-depleted T cells, or PBMCs supplied cDNA or gDNA.

The assay was immunoSEQ multiplex PCR, and TCRdb's table has in-frame clones only and misses some. The data show around 130,000 clones, around 83% seen once. Sequences were obtained from peripheral blood. The TCR sequence derives from a human donor in a cohort sampled during active COVID-19.

Written as DNA, the CDR3 is TGTGCCGCGGAGGGAGGGAACACAGATACGCAGTATTTT. It specifies CAAEGGNTDTQYF. The chain carries TRBV30 and TRBJ2-3; TRBD2 agrees at 7 bases. Unmatched junction bases numbered 7, after V lost 8 bases and J lost 2 bases. CDR3 length equals 13 residues. The V gene's germline CDR1 is GTSNPN and CDR2 SVGIG (reference sequence).